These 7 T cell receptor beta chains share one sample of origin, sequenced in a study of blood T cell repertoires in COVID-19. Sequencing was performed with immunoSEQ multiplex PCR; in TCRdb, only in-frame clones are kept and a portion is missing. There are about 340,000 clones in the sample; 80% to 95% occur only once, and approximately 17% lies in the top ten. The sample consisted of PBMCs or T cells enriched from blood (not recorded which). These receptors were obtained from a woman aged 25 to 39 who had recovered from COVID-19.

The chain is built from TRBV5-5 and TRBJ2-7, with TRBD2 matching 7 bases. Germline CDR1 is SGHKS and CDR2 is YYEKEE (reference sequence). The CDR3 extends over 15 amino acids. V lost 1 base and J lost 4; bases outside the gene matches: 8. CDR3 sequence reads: CASSLFGLAAYEQYF. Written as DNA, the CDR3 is TGTGCCAGCAGCTTGTTCGGGCTAGCGGCTTACGAGCAGTACTTC. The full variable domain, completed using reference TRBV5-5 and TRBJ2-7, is DAGVTQSPTHLIKTRGQQVTLRCSPISGHKSVSWYQQVLGQGPQFIFQYYEKEERGRGNFPDRFSARQFPNYSSELNVNALLLGDSALYLCASSLFGLAAYEQYFGPGTRLTVT.

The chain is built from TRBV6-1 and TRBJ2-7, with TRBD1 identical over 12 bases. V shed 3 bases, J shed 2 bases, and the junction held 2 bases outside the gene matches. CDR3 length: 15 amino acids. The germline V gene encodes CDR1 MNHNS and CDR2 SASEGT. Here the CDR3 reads CASSEGTGGPYEQYF. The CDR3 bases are TGTGCCAGCAGTGAGGGGACAGGGGGCCCCTACGAGCAGTACTTC.

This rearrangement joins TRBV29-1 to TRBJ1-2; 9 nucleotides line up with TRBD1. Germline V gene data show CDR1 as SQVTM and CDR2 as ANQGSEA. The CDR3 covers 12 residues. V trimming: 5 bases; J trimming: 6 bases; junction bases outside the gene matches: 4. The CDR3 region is CSVPGQGHGYTF. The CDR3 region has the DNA TGCAGCGTTCCGGGACAGGGTCATGGCTACACCTTC.

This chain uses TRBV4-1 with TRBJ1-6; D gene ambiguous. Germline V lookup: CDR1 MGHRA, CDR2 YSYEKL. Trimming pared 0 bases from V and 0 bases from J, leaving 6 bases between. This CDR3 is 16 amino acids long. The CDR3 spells CASSQDGSSYNSPLHF. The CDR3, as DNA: TGCGCCAGCAGCCAAGATGGGAGCTCCTATAATTCACCCCTCCACTTT.

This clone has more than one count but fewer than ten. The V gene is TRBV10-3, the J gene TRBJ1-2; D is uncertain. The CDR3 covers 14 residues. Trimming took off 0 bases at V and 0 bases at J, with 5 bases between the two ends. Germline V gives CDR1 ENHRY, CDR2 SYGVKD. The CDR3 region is CAISESSANYGYTF. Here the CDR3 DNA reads TGTGCCATCAGTGAGTCCTCCGCTAACTATGGCTACACCTTC.

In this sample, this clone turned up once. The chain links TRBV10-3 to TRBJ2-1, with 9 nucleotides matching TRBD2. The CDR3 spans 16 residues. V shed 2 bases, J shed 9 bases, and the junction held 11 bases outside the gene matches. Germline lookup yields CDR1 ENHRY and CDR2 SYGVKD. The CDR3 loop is CAISEIKAGGPREQFF. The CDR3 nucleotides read TGTGCCATCAGTGAGATTAAGGCGGGAGGGCCACGTGAGCAGTTCTTC.

The CDR3 is CASSSGLGGDTQYF. The CDR3 DNA sequence: TGTGCCAGCAGCTCAGGACTAGGGGGGGATACGCAGTATTTT. The V gene is TRBV7-3, the J gene TRBJ2-3, with TRBD2 as a possible D gene (7 bases). CDR1 and CDR2 from the germline V gene are SGHTA and FQGTGA. The CDR3 is made up of 14 amino acids. Deletions cut 4 bases from V and 6 bases from J, with 14 bases between.